This TCR beta chain emerged from a study of response to subunit inactivated influenza vaccine. Whole-study findings and limits: Seasonal influenza vaccination, on each occasion, was suggested by the authors to recruit few new T cells.

TCRdb reprocessed the RT-PCR reads with MiXCR, giving one entry per CDR3 protein. Found here are roughly 650,000 distinct CDR3 sequences, roughly 15% of them singletons; the top ten hold 7.6%. As for this clonotype: Its matching antigen is unknown.

Source: PBMCs from blood, taken 14 to 15 days before vaccination. This clonotype originated in a man aged 50 or older who received an inactivated influenza vaccine.

The CDR3 DNA reads TGTGCCATCAGTGAGTCGGCTGGACAGGGGGCAGGAGAGACCCAGTACTTC. Amino acids: CAISESAGQGAGETQYF. The chain employs TRBV10-3 and TRBJ2-5; 11 positions agree with TRBD1. CDR3 length: 17 amino acids. Germline lookup yields CDR1 ENHRY and CDR2 SYGVKD. V shed 0 bases and J 4 bases; nucleotides not matched to a gene: 7.